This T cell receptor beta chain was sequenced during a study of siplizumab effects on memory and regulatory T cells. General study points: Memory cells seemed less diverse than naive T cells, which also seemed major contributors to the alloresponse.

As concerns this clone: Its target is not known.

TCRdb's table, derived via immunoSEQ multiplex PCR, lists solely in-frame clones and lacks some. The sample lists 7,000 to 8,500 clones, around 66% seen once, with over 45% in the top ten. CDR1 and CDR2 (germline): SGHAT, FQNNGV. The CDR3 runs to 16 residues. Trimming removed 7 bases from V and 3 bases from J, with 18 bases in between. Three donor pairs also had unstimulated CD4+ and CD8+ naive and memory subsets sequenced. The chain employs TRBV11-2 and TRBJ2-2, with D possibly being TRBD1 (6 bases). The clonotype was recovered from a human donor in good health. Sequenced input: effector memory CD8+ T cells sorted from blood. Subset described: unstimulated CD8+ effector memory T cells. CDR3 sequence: CASIGAGVMDTGELFF. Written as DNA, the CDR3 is TGTGCCAGCATAGGAGCAGGGGTCATGGACACCGGGGAGCTGTTTTTT.